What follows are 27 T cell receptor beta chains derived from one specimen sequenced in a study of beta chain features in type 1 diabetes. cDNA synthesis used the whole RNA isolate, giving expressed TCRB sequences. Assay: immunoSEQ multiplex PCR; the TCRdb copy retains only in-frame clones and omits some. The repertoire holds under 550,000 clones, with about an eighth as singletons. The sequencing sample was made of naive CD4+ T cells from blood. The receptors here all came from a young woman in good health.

CDR3 loop: CAWSVRPRRDRGVNYGYTF. CDR3 in DNA: TGTGCCTGGAGTGTACGACCCCGCCGGGACAGGGGTGTTAACTATGGCTACACCTTC. The J gene is TRBJ1-2, the V gene TRBV30; 10 nucleotides line up with TRBD1. This CDR3 contains 19 residues. Germline V gives CDR1 GTSNPN, CDR2 SVGIG (reference sequence). V lost 0 bases, J lost 1 base, and 14 bases stayed unmatched. Full variable domain (remainder filled in from reference TRBV30 and TRBJ1-2): SQTIHQWPATLVQPVGSPLSLECTVEGTSNPNLYWYRQAAGRGLQLLFYSVGIGQISSEVPQNLSASRPQDRQFILSSKKLLLSDSGFYLCAWSVRPRRDRGVNYGYTFGSGTRLTVV.

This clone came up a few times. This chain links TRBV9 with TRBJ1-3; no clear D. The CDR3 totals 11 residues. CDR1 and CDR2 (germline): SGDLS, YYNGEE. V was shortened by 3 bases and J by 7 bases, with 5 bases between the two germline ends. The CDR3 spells CASSDRNTIYF. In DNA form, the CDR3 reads TGTGCCAGCAGCGACCGTAACACCATATATTTT.

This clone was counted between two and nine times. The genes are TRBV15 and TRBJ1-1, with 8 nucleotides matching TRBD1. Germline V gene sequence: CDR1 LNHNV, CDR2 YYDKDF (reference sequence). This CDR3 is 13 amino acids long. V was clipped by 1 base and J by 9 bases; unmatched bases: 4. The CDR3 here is CATSRAGGEKAFF. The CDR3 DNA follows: TGTGCCACCAGCAGAGCAGGGGGCGAGAAAGCTTTCTTT.

Written as DNA, the CDR3 is TGCGCCAGCAGCCCGGGACAGGGGAAGACCCAGTACTTC. Amino acids: CASSPGQGKTQYF. This chain uses TRBV5-1 with TRBJ2-5; TRBD1 matches at 10 bases. The CDR3 is made up of 13 amino acids. Germline V gene sequence: CDR1 SGHRS, CDR2 YFSETQ. V shed 4 bases and J 6 bases; nucleotides not matched to a gene: 3.

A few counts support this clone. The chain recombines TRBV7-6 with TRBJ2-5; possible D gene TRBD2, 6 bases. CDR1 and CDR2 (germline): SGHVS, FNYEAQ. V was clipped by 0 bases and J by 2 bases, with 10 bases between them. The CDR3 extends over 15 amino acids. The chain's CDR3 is CASSLATSGQETQYF. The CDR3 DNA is TGTGCCAGCAGCTTAGCGACGAGCGGGCAAGAGACCCAGTACTTC.

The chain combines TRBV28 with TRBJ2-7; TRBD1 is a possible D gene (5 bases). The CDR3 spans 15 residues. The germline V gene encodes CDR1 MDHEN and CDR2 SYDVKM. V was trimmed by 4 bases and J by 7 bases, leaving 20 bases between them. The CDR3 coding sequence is TGTGCCAGCAGTTCTTTCCAGGGTCTAATTGGGGAGCAGTACTTC. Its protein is CASSSFQGLIGEQYF.

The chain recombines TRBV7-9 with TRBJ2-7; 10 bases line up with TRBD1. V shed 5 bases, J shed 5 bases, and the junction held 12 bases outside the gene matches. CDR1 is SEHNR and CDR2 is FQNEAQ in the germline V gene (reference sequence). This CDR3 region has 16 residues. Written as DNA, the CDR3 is TGTGCCAGCAGCCCCGGGCGGGACAGGGGTTCCCACGAGCAGTACTTC. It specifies CASSPGRDRGSHEQYF.

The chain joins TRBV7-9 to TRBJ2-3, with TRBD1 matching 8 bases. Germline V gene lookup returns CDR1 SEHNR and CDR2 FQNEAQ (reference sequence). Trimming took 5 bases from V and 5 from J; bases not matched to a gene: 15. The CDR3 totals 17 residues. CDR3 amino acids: CASSPKLAGQGGDTQYF. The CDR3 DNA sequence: TGTGCCAGCAGCCCGAAACTTGCAGGACAGGGTGGAGATACGCAGTATTTT.

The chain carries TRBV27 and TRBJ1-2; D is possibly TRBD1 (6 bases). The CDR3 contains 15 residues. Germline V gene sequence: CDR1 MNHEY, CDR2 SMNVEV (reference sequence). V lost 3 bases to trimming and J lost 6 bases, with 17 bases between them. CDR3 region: CASSLNRWGRDGYTF. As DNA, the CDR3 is TGTGCCAGCAGTTTGAACCGGTGGGGGCGCGATGGCTACACCTTC.

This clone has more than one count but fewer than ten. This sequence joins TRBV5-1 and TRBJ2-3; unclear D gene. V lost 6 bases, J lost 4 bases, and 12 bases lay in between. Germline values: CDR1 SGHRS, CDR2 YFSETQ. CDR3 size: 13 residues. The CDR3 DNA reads TGCGCCAGCACCCCGACGGCAGCAGATACGCAGTATTTT. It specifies CASTPTAADTQYF. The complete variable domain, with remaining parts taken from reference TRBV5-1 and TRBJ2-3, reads KAGVTQTPRYLIKTRGQQVTLSCSPISGHRSVSWYQQTPGQGLQFLFEYFSETQRNKGNFPGRFSGRQFSNSRSEMNVSTLELGDSALYLCASTPTAADTQYFGPGTRLTVL.

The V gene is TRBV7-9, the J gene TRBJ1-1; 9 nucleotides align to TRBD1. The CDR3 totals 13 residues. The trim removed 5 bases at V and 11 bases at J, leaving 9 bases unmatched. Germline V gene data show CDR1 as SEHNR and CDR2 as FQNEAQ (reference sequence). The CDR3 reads CASSAGGTGQAFF. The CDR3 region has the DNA TGTGCCAGCAGCGCTGGAGGGACAGGGCAGGCTTTCTTT.

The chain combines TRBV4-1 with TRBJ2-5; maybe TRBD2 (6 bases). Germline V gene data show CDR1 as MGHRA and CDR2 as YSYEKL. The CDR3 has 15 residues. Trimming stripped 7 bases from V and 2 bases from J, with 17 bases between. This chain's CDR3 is CASNSAGFGQETQYF. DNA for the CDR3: TGCGCCAGCAACTCGGCGGGGTTTGGGCAAGAGACCCAGTACTTC.

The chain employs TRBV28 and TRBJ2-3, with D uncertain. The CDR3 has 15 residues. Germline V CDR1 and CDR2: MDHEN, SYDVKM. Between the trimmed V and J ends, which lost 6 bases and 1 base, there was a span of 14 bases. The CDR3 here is CASSPWGGRTDTQYF. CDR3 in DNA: TGTGCCAGCAGCCCCTGGGGTGGGCGCACAGATACGCAGTATTTT.

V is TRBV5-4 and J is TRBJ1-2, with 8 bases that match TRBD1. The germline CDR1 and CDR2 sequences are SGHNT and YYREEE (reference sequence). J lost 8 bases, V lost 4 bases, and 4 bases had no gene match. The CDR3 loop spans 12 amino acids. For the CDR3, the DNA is TGTGCCAGCAGCGTGGACAGGGCGGGCTACACCTTC. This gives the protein CASSVDRAGYTF.

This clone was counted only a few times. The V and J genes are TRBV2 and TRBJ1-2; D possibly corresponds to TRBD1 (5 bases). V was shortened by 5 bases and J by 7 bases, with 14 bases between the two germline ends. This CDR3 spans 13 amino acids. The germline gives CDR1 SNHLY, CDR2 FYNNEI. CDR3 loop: CASSNQGLIGYTF. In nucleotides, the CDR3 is TGTGCCAGCAGTAACCAGGGTTTGATTGGCTACACCTTC.

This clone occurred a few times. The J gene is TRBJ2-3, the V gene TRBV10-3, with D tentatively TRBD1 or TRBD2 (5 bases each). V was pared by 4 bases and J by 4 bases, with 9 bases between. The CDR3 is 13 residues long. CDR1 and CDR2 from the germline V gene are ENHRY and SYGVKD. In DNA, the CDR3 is TGTGCCATCAGTGTTGGGGGTTCAGATACGCAGTATTTT. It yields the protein CAISVGGSDTQYF.

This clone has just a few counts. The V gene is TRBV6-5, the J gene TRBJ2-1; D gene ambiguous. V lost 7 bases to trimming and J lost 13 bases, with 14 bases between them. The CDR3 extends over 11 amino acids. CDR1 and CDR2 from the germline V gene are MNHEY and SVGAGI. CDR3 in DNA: TGTGCCAGCACCGCAGAGGCTAGACAGTTCTTC. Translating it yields CASTAEARQFF.

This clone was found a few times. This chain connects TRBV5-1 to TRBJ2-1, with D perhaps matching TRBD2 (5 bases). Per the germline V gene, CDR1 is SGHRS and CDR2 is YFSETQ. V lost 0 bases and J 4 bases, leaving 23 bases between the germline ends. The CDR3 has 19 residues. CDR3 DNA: TGCGCCAGCAGCTTGGATCGGGGTGGAGGATCAGGTGCTTACAATGAGCAGTTCTTC. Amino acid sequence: CASSLDRGGGSGAYNEQFF.

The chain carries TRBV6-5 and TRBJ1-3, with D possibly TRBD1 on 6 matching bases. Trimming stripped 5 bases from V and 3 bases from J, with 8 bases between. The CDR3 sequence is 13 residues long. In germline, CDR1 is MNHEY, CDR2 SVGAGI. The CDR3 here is CASSNRVGNTIYF. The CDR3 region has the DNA TGTGCCAGCAGTAACAGGGTTGGAAACACCATATATTTT.

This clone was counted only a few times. CDR3 DNA sequence: TGTGCCTGGAGGGTACCCGGGACAGGGGCCTACGAGCAGTACTTC. Residues: CAWRVPGTGAYEQYF. The chain employs TRBV30 and TRBJ2-7; TRBD1 matches 10 bases. This CDR3 has 15 amino acids. Unmatched junction bases numbered 7, after V lost 3 bases and J lost 2 bases. In germline, CDR1 is GTSNPN, CDR2 SVGIG (reference sequence).

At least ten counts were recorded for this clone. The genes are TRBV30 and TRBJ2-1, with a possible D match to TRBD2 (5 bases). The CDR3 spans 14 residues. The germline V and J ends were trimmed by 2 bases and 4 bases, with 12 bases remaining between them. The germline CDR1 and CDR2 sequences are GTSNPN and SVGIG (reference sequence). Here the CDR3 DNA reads TGTGCCTGGAGTTTGGAAGCGGAGTACAATGAGCAGTTCTTC. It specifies CAWSLEAEYNEQFF.

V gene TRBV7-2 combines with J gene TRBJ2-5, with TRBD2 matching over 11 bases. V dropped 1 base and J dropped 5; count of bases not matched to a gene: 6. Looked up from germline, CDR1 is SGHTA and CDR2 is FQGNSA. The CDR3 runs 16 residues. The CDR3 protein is CASSLVIAGGLETQYF. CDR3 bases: TGTGCCAGCAGCTTAGTCATAGCGGGAGGGCTGGAGACCCAGTACTTC.

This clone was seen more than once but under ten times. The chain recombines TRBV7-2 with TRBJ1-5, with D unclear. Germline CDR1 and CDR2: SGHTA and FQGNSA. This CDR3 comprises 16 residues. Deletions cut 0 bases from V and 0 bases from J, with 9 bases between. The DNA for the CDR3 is TGTGCCAGCAGCTTAGCTAGCGGGCTTAGCAATCAGCCCCAGCATTTT. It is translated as CASSLASGLSNQPQHF.

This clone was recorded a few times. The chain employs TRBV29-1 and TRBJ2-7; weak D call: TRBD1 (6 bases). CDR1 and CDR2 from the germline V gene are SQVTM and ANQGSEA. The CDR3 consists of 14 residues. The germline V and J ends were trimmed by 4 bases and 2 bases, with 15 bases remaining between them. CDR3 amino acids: CSVVSLDRTYEQYF. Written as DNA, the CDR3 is TGCAGCGTTGTTAGCTTGGACAGAACCTACGAGCAGTACTTC.

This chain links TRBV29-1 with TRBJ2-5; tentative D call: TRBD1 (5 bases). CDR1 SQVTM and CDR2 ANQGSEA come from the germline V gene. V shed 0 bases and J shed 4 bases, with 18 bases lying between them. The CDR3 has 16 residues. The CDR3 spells CSVEDLLRVGAETQYF. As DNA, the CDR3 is TGCAGCGTTGAAGATCTGTTAAGGGTAGGGGCAGAGACCCAGTACTTC.

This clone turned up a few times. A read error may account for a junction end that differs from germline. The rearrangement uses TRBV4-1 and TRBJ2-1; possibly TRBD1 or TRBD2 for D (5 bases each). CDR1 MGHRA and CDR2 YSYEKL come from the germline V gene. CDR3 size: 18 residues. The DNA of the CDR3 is TGCTCCAGCAGCCAAGATTACCCCTGGGGGAGCTCCTACAATGAGCAGTTCTTC. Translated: CSSSQDYPWGSSYNEQFF.

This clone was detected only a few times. Written as DNA, the CDR3 is TGTGCCAGTAGTGTCAGCTTGGCGAAGACCCAGTACTTC. Encoded protein: CASSVSLAKTQYF. The J gene is TRBJ2-5, the V gene TRBV19; no definite D call. From germline, CDR1 is LNHDA and CDR2 SQIVND (reference sequence). This CDR3 has 13 residues. V gave up 5 bases and J gave up 6 bases, with 13 bases separating them.